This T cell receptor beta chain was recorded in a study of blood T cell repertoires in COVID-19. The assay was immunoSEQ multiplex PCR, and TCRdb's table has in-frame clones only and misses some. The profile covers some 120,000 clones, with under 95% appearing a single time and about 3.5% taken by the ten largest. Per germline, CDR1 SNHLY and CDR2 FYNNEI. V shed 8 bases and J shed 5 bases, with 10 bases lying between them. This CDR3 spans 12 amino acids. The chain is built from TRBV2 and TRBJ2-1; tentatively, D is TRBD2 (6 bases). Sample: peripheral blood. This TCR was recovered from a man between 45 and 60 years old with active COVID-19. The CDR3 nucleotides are TGTGCCAGCGGGCGGAGGGACAATGAGCAGTTCTTC. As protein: CASGRRDNEQFF.